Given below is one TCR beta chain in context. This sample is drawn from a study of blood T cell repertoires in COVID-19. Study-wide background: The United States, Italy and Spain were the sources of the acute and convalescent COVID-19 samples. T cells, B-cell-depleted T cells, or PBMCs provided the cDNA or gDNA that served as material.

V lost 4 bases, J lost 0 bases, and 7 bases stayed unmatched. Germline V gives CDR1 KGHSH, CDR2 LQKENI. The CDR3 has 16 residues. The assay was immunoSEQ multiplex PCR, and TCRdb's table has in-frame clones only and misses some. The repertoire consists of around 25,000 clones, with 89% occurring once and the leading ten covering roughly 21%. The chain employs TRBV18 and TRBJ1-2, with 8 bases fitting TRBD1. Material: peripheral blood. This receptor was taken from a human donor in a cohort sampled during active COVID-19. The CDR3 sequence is CASSLRQGPTNYGYTF. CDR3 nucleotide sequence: TGTGCCAGCTCACTAAGACAGGGGCCGACTAACTATGGCTACACCTTC.